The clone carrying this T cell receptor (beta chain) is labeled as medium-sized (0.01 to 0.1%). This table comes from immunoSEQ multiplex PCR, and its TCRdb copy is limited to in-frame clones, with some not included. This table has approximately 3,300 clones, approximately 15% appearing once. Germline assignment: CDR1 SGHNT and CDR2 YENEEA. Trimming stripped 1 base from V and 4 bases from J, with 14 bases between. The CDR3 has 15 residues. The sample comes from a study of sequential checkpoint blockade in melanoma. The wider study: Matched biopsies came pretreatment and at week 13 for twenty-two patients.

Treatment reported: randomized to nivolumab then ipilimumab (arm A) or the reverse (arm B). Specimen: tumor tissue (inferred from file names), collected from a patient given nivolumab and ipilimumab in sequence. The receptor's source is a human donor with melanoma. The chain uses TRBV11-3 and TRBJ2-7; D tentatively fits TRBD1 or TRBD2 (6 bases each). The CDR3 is CASSLVGGLVYEQYF. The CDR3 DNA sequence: TGTGCCAGCAGCTTAGTGGGGGGCTTAGTATACGAGCAGTACTTC.